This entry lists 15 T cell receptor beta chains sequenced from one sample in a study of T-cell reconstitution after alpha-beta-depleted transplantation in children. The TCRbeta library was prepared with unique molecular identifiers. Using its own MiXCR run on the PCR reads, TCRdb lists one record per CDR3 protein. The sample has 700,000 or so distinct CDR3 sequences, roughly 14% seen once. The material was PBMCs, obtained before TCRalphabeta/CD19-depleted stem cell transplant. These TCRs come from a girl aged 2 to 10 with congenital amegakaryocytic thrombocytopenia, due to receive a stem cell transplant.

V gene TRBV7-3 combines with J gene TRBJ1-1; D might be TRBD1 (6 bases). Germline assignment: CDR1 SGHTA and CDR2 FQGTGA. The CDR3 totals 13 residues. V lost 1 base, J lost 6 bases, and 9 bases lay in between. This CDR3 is CASSLSGGAEAFF. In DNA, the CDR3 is TGTGCCAGCAGCTTAAGCGGGGGCGCTGAAGCTTTCTTT.

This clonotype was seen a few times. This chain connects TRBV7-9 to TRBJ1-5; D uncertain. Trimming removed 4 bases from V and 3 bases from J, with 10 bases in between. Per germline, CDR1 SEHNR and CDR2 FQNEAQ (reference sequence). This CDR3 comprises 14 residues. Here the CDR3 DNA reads TGTGCCAGCAGCTCCCTCGGATTCAATCAGCCCCAGCATTTT. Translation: CASSSLGFNQPQHF.

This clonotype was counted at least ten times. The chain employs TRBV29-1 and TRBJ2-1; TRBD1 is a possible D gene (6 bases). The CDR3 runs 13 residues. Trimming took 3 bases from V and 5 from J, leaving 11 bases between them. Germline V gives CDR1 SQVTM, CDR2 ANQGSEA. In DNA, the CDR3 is TGCAGCGTTGACGACAGGTTGAACAATGAGCAGTTCTTC. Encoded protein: CSVDDRLNNEQFF.

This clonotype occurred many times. The chain's CDR3 is CASSWRDTEFGYTF. CDR3 sequence (DNA): TGCGCCAGCAGCTGGCGGGACACCGAATTTGGCTACACCTTC. J is TRBJ1-2 and V is TRBV5-1, with D perhaps TRBD1 (6 bases). V dropped 3 bases and J dropped 7 bases, with 16 bases sitting between them. CDR3 length: 14 residues. The germline V gene encodes CDR1 SGHRS and CDR2 YFSETQ.

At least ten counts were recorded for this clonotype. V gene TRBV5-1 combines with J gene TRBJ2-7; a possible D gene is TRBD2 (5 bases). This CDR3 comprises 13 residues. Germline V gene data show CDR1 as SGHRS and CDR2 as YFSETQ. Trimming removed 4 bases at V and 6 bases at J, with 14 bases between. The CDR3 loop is CASSEGFAAEQYF. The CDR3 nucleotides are TGCGCCAGCAGCGAGGGCTTTGCAGCCGAGCAGTACTTC.

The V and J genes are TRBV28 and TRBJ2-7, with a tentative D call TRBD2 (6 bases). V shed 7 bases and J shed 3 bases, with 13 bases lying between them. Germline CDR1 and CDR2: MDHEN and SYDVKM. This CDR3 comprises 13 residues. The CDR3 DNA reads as TGTGCCAGCACCGAGGAGGGGCACTACGAGCAGTACTTC. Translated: CASTEEGHYEQYF.

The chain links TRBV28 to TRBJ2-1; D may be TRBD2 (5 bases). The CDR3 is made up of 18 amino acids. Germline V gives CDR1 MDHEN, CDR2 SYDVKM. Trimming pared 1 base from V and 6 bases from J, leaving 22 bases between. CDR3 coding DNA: TGTGCCAGCAGTTTATTCCCCCCAAAGCGGTCCCACCTCAATGAGCAGTTCTTC. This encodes CASSLFPPKRSHLNEQFF.

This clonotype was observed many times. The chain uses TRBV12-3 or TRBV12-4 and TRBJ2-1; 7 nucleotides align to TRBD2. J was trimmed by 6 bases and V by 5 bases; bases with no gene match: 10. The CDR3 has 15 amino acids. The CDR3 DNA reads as TGTGCCAGCAGTCCGTCCGGGGAGGGCCGCAATGAGCAGTTCTTC. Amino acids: CASSPSGEGRNEQFF.

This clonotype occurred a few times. The CDR3: CASSQDWREDSTGELFF. For the CDR3, the DNA is TGTGCCAGCAGCCAAGATTGGCGGGAGGATAGCACCGGGGAGCTGTTTTTT. The rearrangement links TRBV4-2 to TRBJ2-2, with TRBD2 identical over 8 bases. CDR3 length: 17 residues. V lost 0 bases, J lost 4 bases, and 7 bases stayed unmatched. The V gene's germline CDR1 is LGHNA and CDR2 YNFKEQ.

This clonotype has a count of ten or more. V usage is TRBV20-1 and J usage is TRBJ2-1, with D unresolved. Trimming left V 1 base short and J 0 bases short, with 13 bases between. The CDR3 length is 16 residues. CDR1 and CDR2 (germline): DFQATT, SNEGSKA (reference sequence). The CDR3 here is CSARVKNPSSYNEQFF. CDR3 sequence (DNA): TGCAGTGCTAGAGTTAAGAATCCGAGCTCCTACAATGAGCAGTTCTTC.

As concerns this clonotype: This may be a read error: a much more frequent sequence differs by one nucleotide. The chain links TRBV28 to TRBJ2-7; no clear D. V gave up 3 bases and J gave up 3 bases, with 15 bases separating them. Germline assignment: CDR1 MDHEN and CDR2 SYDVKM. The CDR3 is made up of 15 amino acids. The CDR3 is CASSLKGPLFYEQYF. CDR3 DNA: TGTGCCAGCAGTTTGAAGGGCCCCCTCTTCTACGAGCAGTACTTC.

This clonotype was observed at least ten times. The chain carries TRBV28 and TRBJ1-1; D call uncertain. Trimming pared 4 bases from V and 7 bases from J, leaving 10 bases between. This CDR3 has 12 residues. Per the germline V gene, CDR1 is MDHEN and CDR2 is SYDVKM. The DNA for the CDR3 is TGTGCCAGCAGTTCGTACCATTATGAAGCTTTCTTT. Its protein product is CASSSYHYEAFF.

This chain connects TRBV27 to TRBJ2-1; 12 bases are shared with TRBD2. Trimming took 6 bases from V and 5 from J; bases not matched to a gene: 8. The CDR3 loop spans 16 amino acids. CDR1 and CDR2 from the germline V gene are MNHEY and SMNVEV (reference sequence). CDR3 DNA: TGTGCCAGCAGCCCGAGACTAGCGGGGGCCAACAATGAGCAGTTCTTC. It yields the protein CASSPRLAGANNEQFF.

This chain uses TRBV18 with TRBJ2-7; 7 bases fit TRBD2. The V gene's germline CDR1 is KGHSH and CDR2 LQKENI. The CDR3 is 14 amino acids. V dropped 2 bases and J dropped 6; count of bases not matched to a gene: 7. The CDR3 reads CASSPGRALGEQYF. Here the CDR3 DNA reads TGTGCCAGCTCACCAGGGAGGGCCTTGGGCGAGCAGTACTTC.

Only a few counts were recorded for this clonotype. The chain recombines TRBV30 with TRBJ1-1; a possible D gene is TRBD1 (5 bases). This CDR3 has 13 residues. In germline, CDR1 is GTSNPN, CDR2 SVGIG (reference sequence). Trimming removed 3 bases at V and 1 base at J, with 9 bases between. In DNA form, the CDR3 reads TGTGCCTGGAGGAGGGGATCGAACACTGAAGCTTTCTTT. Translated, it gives CAWRRGSNTEAFF.